This T cell receptor (beta chain) came from a study of blood T cells in healthy people across ages. There are a few counts of this clonotype. At one end, the junction sequence differs from germline, possibly due to a read error. Total RNA extraction produced at least 5 micrograms (per sample) for the study. The germline gives CDR1 SGHRS, CDR2 YFSETQ. The CDR3 has 11 residues. A sample-barcoded 5' primer and a J-beta primer mix were used in a second PCR of roughly 7 to 11 cycles. No fewer than 2.5 million CDR3-containing paired-end reads came from each sample. TCRdb re-called the 5' RACE reads through MiXCR, storing one row per CDR3 protein. The data hold around 800,000 distinct CDR3 sequences, with roughly 24% observed a single time. This same sample was also part of a study on T cells of mothers and their children.

The sequenced sample consisted of blood. The V gene is TRBV5-1, the J gene TRBJ2-1; D unresolved. The origin of this receptor is a boy under 18 in good health. The CDR3 is CANSTVDEQFF. CDR3 coding DNA: TGCGCCAACAGCACCGTCGATGAGCAGTTCTTC. Based on the CDR3 plus reference TRBV5-1 and TRBJ2-1, the full variable domain is KAGVTQTPRYLIKTRGQQVTLSCSPISGHRSVSWYQQTPGQGLQFLFEYFSETQRNKGNFPGRFSGRQFSNSRSEMNVSTLELGDSALYLCANSTVDEQFFGPGTRLTVL.